This T cell receptor (beta chain) was captured in a study of blood T cell repertoires in COVID-19. Clones were read by immunoSEQ multiplex PCR, and TCRdb kept only the in-frame ones, dropping some. There are about 190,000 clones in the sample; roughly 77% occur only once, and approximately 16% lies in the top ten. The sequence came from a woman between 45 and 60 years old with acute COVID-19. The sequencing sample was made of PBMCs or T cells enriched from blood (not recorded which).

The CDR3 loop reads CASSPRQEPYFEAFF. CDR3 bases: TGTGCCAGCAGCCCTAGACAGGAGCCCTACTTTGAAGCTTTCTTT. This chain uses TRBV7-9 with TRBJ1-1; D may be TRBD1 (6 bases). Trimming took off 5 bases at V and 7 bases at J, with 20 bases between the two ends. From germline, CDR1 is SEHNR and CDR2 FQNEAQ (reference sequence). The CDR3 consists of 15 residues. Full variable domain (missing parts from reference TRBV7-9 and TRBJ1-1): DTGVSQNPRHKITKRGQNVTFRCDPISEHNRLYWYRQTLGQGPEFLTYFQNEAQLEKSRLLSDRFSAERPKGSFSTLEIQRTEQGDSAMYLCASSPRQEPYFEAFFGQGTRLTVV.